The next 11 T cell receptor beta chains were all read from a single sample in a study of cytomegalovirus exposure and HLA in healthy donors. 60 Vbeta and 13 Jbeta primers were used in PCR. Profiled with immunoSEQ multiplex PCR; TCRdb holds only in-frame clones, not every one. The sample lists over 100,000 clones, more than 55% occurring once. Specimen: PBMCs. The receptors stem from a man aged 18 to 35 in good health and CMV-seronegative.

The chain carries TRBV5-1 and TRBJ2-1; maybe TRBD2 (5 bases). This CDR3 has 16 amino acids. Trimming left V 1 base short and J 9 bases short, with 20 bases between. Germline CDR1 is SGHRS and CDR2 is YFSETQ. CDR3 sequence reads: CASSLTGLLKTGEQFF. The CDR3 DNA reads TGCGCCAGCAGCTTGACCGGACTCCTAAAGACGGGTGAGCAGTTCTTC.

The V and J genes are TRBV4-2 and TRBJ2-1; TRBD1 might be the D (7 bases). Trimming shortened V by 8 bases and J by 0 bases, and 14 bases separated the two germline ends. The CDR3 spans 15 residues. The V gene's germline CDR1 is LGHNA and CDR2 YNFKEQ. CDR3: CASGGGRNSYNEQFF. The CDR3 region has the DNA TGTGCCAGCGGAGGGGGCAGGAACTCCTACAATGAGCAGTTCTTC.

The rearrangement joins TRBV6-1 to TRBJ1-5; TRBD1 matches at 8 bases. Germline V gives CDR1 MNHNS, CDR2 SASEGT. CDR3 length: 14 amino acids. V lost 6 bases, J lost 2 bases, and 3 bases stayed unmatched. The chain's CDR3 is CASRMTGGNQPQHF. DNA of the CDR3: TGTGCCAGCAGGATGACAGGGGGCAATCAGCCCCAGCATTTT.

Here the CDR3 DNA reads TGTGCCAGCAGTTTACGGGGGTCTGCCCCAGATACGCAGTATTTT. It is translated as CASSLRGSAPDTQYF. The V and J genes are TRBV27 and TRBJ2-3, with TRBD2 as a possible D gene (6 bases). Trimming took 2 bases from V and 4 from J, leaving 13 bases between them. CDR3 length equals 15 residues. The germline gives CDR1 MNHEY, CDR2 SMNVEV (reference sequence).

V gene TRBV5-6 combines with J gene TRBJ1-5; possible D gene TRBD1, 6 bases. Trimming left V 0 bases short and J 6 bases short, with 16 bases between. Germline-derived CDR1 and CDR2 are SGHDT and YYEEEE. The CDR3 is made up of 16 amino acids. CDR3 protein: CASSLGRAGASQPQHF. The CDR3 bases are TGTGCCAGCAGCTTGGGTAGGGCAGGGGCGAGTCAGCCCCAGCATTTT.

There are a few counts of this clone. The chain employs TRBV7-8 and TRBJ1-5; tentatively, D is TRBD1 (6 bases). The CDR3 loop spans 17 amino acids. V lost 0 bases and J 7 bases, leaving 19 bases between the germline ends. CDR1 and CDR2 from the germline V gene are SGHVS and FQNEAQ. The DNA for the CDR3 is TGTGCCAGCAGCTTAGCCCTCGGGACACGGGTAATGCAGCCCCAGCATTTT. This encodes CASSLALGTRVMQPQHF.

The V call is TRBV2, the J call TRBJ1-5; D call uncertain. V lost 7 bases to trimming and J lost 5 bases, with 12 bases between them. Per germline, CDR1 SNHLY and CDR2 FYNNEI. This CDR3 has 13 amino acids. CDR3 protein: CASTQEGDQPQHF. DNA for the CDR3: TGTGCCAGCACCCAAGAGGGAGATCAGCCCCAGCATTTT.

The rearrangement links TRBV19 to TRBJ2-5; D might be TRBD1 (5 bases). Germline CDR1 and CDR2: LNHDA and SQIVND (reference sequence). This CDR3 has 15 residues. V was shortened by 5 bases and J by 7 bases, with 20 bases between the two germline ends. The CDR3 nucleotides are TGTGCCAGTAGTGACCGCTCACAAGGGGCTAGGACCCAGTACTTC. Translated, it gives CASSDRSQGARTQYF.

The V and J genes are TRBV19 and TRBJ2-5, with D possibly matching TRBD2 (6 bases). This CDR3 has 16 amino acids. The germline V and J ends were trimmed by 3 bases and 0 bases, with 14 bases remaining between them. Germline assignment: CDR1 LNHDA and CDR2 SQIVND (reference sequence). In nucleotides, the CDR3 is TGTGCCAGTAGTATCGGCGGGGCCATGTACCAAGAGACCCAGTACTTC. Its translation is CASSIGGAMYQETQYF.

This clone was seen just once. V is TRBV19 and J is TRBJ1-1, with a possible D match to TRBD1 (5 bases). Germline V gene data show CDR1 as LNHDA and CDR2 as SQIVND (reference sequence). V was clipped by 7 bases and J by 3 bases, with 12 bases between them. The CDR3 totals 13 residues. Here the CDR3 DNA reads TGTGCCAGTATTAAATCGGGGGACACTGAAGCTTTCTTT. Translation gives CASIKSGDTEAFF.

The rearrangement links TRBV6-1 to TRBJ1-1, with D possibly matching TRBD1 (5 bases). The CDR3 is made up of 14 amino acids. Trimming shortened V by 4 bases and J by 8 bases, and 17 bases separated the two germline ends. Germline V gives CDR1 MNHNS, CDR2 SASEGT. DNA for the CDR3: TGTGCCAGCAGTGTATCAGCGGGACGCACCGAAGCTTTCTTT. Amino acid sequence: CASSVSAGRTEAFF.